Reported below is one T cell receptor (beta chain). The specificity of this receptor is unknown. The sample holds no much larger clone one base away, and base qualities are not on file. To prepare the library, the immunoSEQ multiplex PCR assay was applied. The multiplex PCR relied on a mix of 60 forward primers for TCR Vbeta segments and 13 reverse primers for TCR Jbeta segments. The CDR3 region of rearranged TCR beta genes was amplified from genomic DNA by a multiplex PCR assay. The Illumina HiSeq System was used to sequence the amplified TCR beta libraries as 87-base-pair reads. As for the original processing: A later analysis counted tens of millions of unique TCR beta chains across the 690 or so repertoires, and 10 million to 11 million of these chains were shared by at least two donors. Raw reads were error-corrected and collapsed into unique sequences by a nearest-neighbor algorithm in which closely related sequences were merged to remove PCR and sequencing errors. To assign V, D and J gene segments, CDR3 sequences were aligned to IMGT reference sequences. Each retained sequence needed at least a six-nucleotide match to both a V gene segment and a J gene segment. A rearrangement counted as productive if the CDR3 had no stop codons and remained in frame with V and J, and every other rearrangement counted as non-productive. Following IMGT convention, CDR3 was defined as the stretch from the second conserved V-encoded cysteine to the conserved J-encoded phenylalanine. The earlier analysis of some 580 of the donors excluded any sequence lacking an unambiguous match to a single V gene segment. An earlier analysis of 587 of the donors called V segments functional above 56.7% productive rearrangements and segregating when the between-donor standard deviation exceeded 5%. A statistical classification framework was built to diagnose cytomegalovirus status from the catalog of TCR beta chain sequences. In a later analysis, TCR nucleotide sequences were compared against IMGT/GENE-DB human TR gene sequences so that V and J genes could be assigned. Using the TCRdist pipeline, a later analysis assigned CDR3 sequences along with most-parsimonious VDJ recombination scenarios. A later analysis defined each TCR beta chain by its CDR3 amino acid sequence plus V-gene family, and excluded reads lacking a unique V-gene family. As a way to deal with suspected cross-contamination and a sequencing artifact, a later analysis dropped hundreds of nucleotide sequences that were highly shared and had low generation probability. In a later analysis, a clonal expansion index for each public chain was calculated from normalized within-repertoire ranks of inferred template counts. In a later analysis, generation probabilities were computed using a VDJ recombination model fitted to out-of-frame rearrangements, and the results were checked against IGoR. Hypergeometric tests were used in a later analysis to score TCR-TCR, TCR-HLA and TCR-CMV co-occurrence, with a repertoire-size bias correction applied to the TCR pairs. To estimate false discovery rates, a later analysis permuted the HLA or CMV assignments 20 times. A later analysis grouped co-occurring TCRs with DBSCAN, adding TCRdist sequence similarity when clustering within HLA-allele-positive subsets. For co-occurrence clustering, repertoires with fewer than 30,000 or more than 120,000 public chains were excluded, along with a handful of repertoires with anomalous nucleotide sharing. As stored in TCRdb, this immuneACCESS dataset retains in-frame rearrangements with V and J assigned. A fraction of the clones does not appear; measured against another copy, unresolved V genes explain less than half of the discrepancy, and the remainder lacks a known reason. V and J calls plus clone size are reproduced from that table; the DNA served to infer D and trimming. Within this sample are a few hundred thousand clones, with roughly 90% of them counted one time only. About 2% of the sample rests with the top ten.

This sample stems from a study of cytomegalovirus exposure and HLA in healthy donors (dated by TCRdb to 2016 to 2017). Background for the entire study: An earlier analysis of several hundred of the donors reported 250 to 300 Gb of sequence data and more than 90 million unique TCR beta sequences from around 200 million T cells. HLA typing included class I and class II loci at four-digit resolution. In an earlier analysis of a few hundred of the donors, high-throughput TCR beta sequencing was used to judge whether each TCR beta V gene segment behaved as functional or pseudogenic. A later analysis re-analyzed previously published TCR beta repertoires from 600 to 850 donors and added high-resolution HLA genotyping to study TCR occurrence patterns. In the later analysis, no new phenotypic data were used to find candidate immune exposures; instead, reliance was placed on TCR beta sequences and their occurrence across donors. About 300 gigabases of sequencing data and 75 million to 85 million unique TCR sequences made up an early release that covered fewer than 650 HLA-typed donors. A later genetic analysis used genome-wide SNP genotypes for about 65% of the roughly 670 donors, treating that subset as a discovery cohort. Using immunosequencing, the study profiled T cell repertoires from 500 to 800 subjects and related those repertoires to cytomegalovirus serostatus. Donor age, sex, ethnicity and CMV serostatus were compiled alongside the repertoire data. In addition to the first cohort of 666 subjects, a separate validation cohort of 100 to 150 different subjects was used. The study aimed to test whether signatures of past pathogen exposure could be identified by cataloging public T cell receptors. Every discovery cohort repertoire had been produced on one sequencing platform. Roughly five DR-DQ haplotypes were handled as single units for association and clustering because linkage in the cohort was strong. Of the roughly 420 genotyped donors, 65% to 90% were placed in the genetic ancestry cluster associated with self-reported Caucasian donors. On average, over 200,000 unique TCR beta nucleotide sequences were sequenced per donor among some 430 genotyped donors of the cohort, with roughly 18% of those sequences being non-productive. Typing coverage differed by locus: A, B, C, DRB1 and DQB1 were typed in about 620-640 donors, DQA1 in roughly 500, DPA1 in 600 to 610, and DPB1 in roughly 470. To predict cytomegalovirus infection status, the study brought together high-throughput TCR immunosequencing, statistical association of individual TCRs with disease status, and machine learning.

Trimmed from V: 1 base; trimmed from J: 2 bases; junction bases lacking a gene match: 3. There are 15 amino acids in the CDR3, from cysteine to phenylalanine inclusive. Just CDR3 DNA is preserved here, 45 bases in frame from base 1. The germline V gene (reference sequence) gives CDR1 as SEHNR and CDR2 as FQNEAQ. In total, roughly 670 healthy bone marrow donors made up the cohort. All cohort members were sampled while nominally healthy, although unrecorded immune exposures were likely present. The donor tested CMV seronegative and was one of the 352 seronegative cohort members. A peripheral blood sample was provided by each donor, and peripheral blood mononuclear cells were used for TCR beta sequencing. The Qiagen DNeasy Blood Extraction Kit was used to extract genomic DNA from the blood cell samples. Overall study results and their limits: A cluster of highly shared sequence variants was judged likely to represent a technical artifact of the sequencing pipeline. According to a later analysis, most CMV-associated TCR beta chains appeared to be HLA-restricted, and the HLA associations seemed to be driven largely by CMV exposure. When HLA alleles, especially DR and DQ, strongly co-occurred, attributing TCR associations to individual alleles was difficult. A later analysis associated about 17,000 TCR beta sequences with specific HLA alleles at a false discovery rate of 0.05. A further reported finding was that TCR beta sequences accurately predicted the HLA-A and HLA-B alleles for most subjects in the first cohort. Because the 87-base-pair reads could not distinguish some IMGT-functional V segments, including TRBV6-2 and TRBV6-3, those segments were excluded. The cohort was sequenced for TCR beta chains only, and without alpha or paired-chain data the features that could be detected were limited. A later genetic analysis reported fewer N-insertions in productive TCRs among donors in an Asian-associated ancestry cluster than the roughly 620-donor mean. According to a later analysis, parvovirus B19, influenza, CMV and Epstein-Barr virus appeared linked to several top co-occurrence clusters. Three of the identified cytomegalovirus-associated TCR beta chains were confirmed in vitro to be specific for cytomegalovirus antigens. Compared with equally common non-associated chains, HLA-associated TCR beta chains in a later analysis were more clonally expanded and had lower generation probabilities. The classifier was reported to diagnose cytomegalovirus status with high specificity and sensitivity in both the original and validation cohorts. A total of around 150 TCR beta chains were listed by the study as associated with cytomegalovirus. The authors suggested that the approach could potentially be generalized to other disease states and immunological phenotypes. HLA typing was unavailable for some donors at each locus, so association tests used only the typed subset. In an earlier analysis of around 600 of the donors, most TCR beta V segments were observed in productive rearrangements about 90% or about 30% of the time, broadly matching IMGT annotations. Presence/absence analyses assumed roughly uniform sequencing depth across donors, an assumption that may not hold. Linkage disequilibrium might explain the correlated functional status among segregating V segments, but an unknown experimental factor could not be excluded. In a later genetic analysis, a missense DCLRE1C variant was associated with V-gene and J-gene trimming of TCR beta chains, and the association was replicated in an independent cohort. According to a later analysis, TCR association rates differed among HLA loci, with DRB1 alleles showing the most associated TCRs and HLA-C alleles showing the fewest. Because counts were too low, seventeen rarely observed V segments, including chromosome 9 orphons, were excluded from the earlier analysis of some 590 of the donors. While some public TCRs were present in many individuals, most TCR sequences turned up only very rarely across donors. The only immune exposure information available for the cohort was CMV serostatus.

The source material was PBMCs. The V gene is TRBV7-9 and the J gene is TRBJ2-7, with TRBD1 matching 9 junction bases. The source is a woman aged 18-30 years in good health and CMV-seronegative. The DNA sequence reads TGTGCCAGCAGCTTAGGACAGGGGGTCCCCTACGAGCAGTACTTC. This gives the protein CASSLGQGVPYEQYF.